Listed here are 27 T cell receptor beta chains from one sample, sequenced in a study of blood T cell repertoires in COVID-19. Some clones are missing from TCRdb's copy, which holds only in-frame ones; the method was immunoSEQ multiplex PCR. In the table there are around 420,000 clones, around 90% of which are singletons. Sequenced input: PBMCs or T cells enriched from blood (not recorded which). All receptors come from a woman aged 40 to 49 with acute COVID-19.

With respect to this clone: Additional DNA sequences in this sample encode the identical CDR3. The chain uses TRBV19 and TRBJ2-7; 13 nucleotides align to TRBD2. Trimming at V came to 4 bases and at J to 4 bases, leaving 4 bases not matched to a gene. CDR3 size: 15 residues. Germline lookup yields CDR1 LNHDA and CDR2 SQIVND (reference sequence). In nucleotides, the CDR3 is TGTGCCAGTAGTACTCAACTAGCGGGGGGGTACGAGCAGTACTTC. Translated, it gives CASSTQLAGGYEQYF.

This chain joins TRBV12-5 and TRBJ1-1; D is undetermined. Trimming shortened V by 1 base and J by 2 bases, and 5 bases separated the two germline ends. Germline V gene data show CDR1 as LGHNT and CDR2 as FRNRAP. The CDR3 has 13 residues. The CDR3 DNA follows: TGTGCTAGTGGTTTGGGCGGAAACACTGAAGCTTTCTTT. The encoded protein is CASGLGGNTEAFF. Complete variable domain (other parts from reference TRBV12-5 and TRBJ1-1): DARVTQTPRHKVTEMGQEVTMRCQPILGHNTVFWYRQTMMQGLELLAYFRNRAPLDDSGMPKDRFSAEMPDATLATLKIQPSEPRDSAVYFCASGLGGNTEAFFGQGTRLTVV.

The chain uses TRBV5-1 and TRBJ2-2, with 8 bases fitting TRBD1. CDR3 size: 15 residues. Germline V gene sequence: CDR1 SGHRS, CDR2 YFSETQ. V dropped 3 bases and J dropped 3; count of bases not matched to a gene: 4. In DNA, the CDR3 is TGCGCCAGCAGCTCCGGACAGGGCGACACCGGGGAGCTGTTTTTT. Encoded protein: CASSSGQGDTGELFF.

V is TRBV19 and J is TRBJ1-5; D gene unclear. Trimming pared 4 bases from V and 1 base from J, leaving 11 bases between. There are 15 residues in the CDR3. CDR1 LNHDA and CDR2 SQIVND come from the germline V gene (reference sequence). The CDR3 loop is CASSSVNLSNQPQHF. CDR3 bases: TGTGCCAGTAGTAGTGTTAACCTAAGCAATCAGCCCCAGCATTTT.

This clone was recorded only once. V gene TRBV10-2 combines with J gene TRBJ1-5; the D is unclear. Germline V lookup: CDR1 WSHSY, CDR2 SAAADI. V lost 10 bases to trimming and J lost 1 base, with 20 bases between them. This CDR3 contains 16 residues. The CDR3 protein is CATSPGDLGSNQPQHF. Here the CDR3 DNA reads TGCGCCACTAGCCCGGGAGACCTGGGGAGCAATCAGCCCCAGCATTTT.

J is TRBJ1-3 and V is TRBV2; unclear D gene. V gave up 7 bases and J gave up 4 bases, with 11 bases separating them. CDR1 and CDR2 (germline): SNHLY, FYNNEI. The CDR3 is 13 amino acids. This CDR3 is CASNPGYGNTIYF. CDR3 bases: TGTGCCAGCAACCCGGGGTACGGAAACACCATATATTTT.

The chain couples TRBV29-1 to TRBJ1-4; D not certain. V was clipped by 6 bases and J by 7 bases, with 6 bases between them. CDR3 length equals 10 residues. CDR1 is SQVTM, CDR2 ANQGSEA, per germline. As DNA, the CDR3 is TGCAGCGTCGAGGGTGAAAAACTGTTTTTT. Protein: CSVEGEKLFF.

The chain employs TRBV27 and TRBJ1-6; D is unclear. The CDR3 runs 17 residues. Trimming cost V 1 base and J 5 bases, with 15 bases left between them. CDR1 is MNHEY and CDR2 is SMNVEV in the germline V gene (reference sequence). CDR3 DNA: TGTGCCAGCAGTTTATGGTACGTCCAAGGAGATAATTCACCCCTCCACTTT. Translated: CASSLWYVQGDNSPLHF.

The chain is built from TRBV9 and TRBJ2-7, with TRBD2 identical over 12 bases. The CDR3 loop spans 16 amino acids. V was pared by 4 bases and J by 4 bases, with 9 bases of the junction left unmatched. Germline-derived CDR1 and CDR2 are SGDLS and YYNGEE. In DNA, the CDR3 is TGTGCCAGCAGCCTCGCGGCTAGCGGGGGGGTATACGAGCAGTACTTC. Protein: CASSLAASGGVYEQYF.

This clone was observed a single time. The V call is TRBV5-1, the J call TRBJ1-1; possibly TRBD1 for D (6 bases). Trimming stripped 1 base from V and 3 bases from J, with 13 bases between. The length of the CDR3 is 15 residues. CDR1 and CDR2 from the germline V gene are SGHRS and YFSETQ. The CDR3 DNA follows: TGCGCCAGCAGCTTGACAGGGAATACACACACTGAAGCTTTCTTT. It encodes CASSLTGNTHTEAFF.

In DNA, the CDR3 is TGTGCCAGCAGCGAGTCTAGCGGGGGGGACTCCTACGAGCAGTACTTC. The encoded protein is CASSESSGGDSYEQYF. V and J are TRBV9 and TRBJ2-7; TRBD2 aligns across 12 bases. The CDR3 runs to 16 residues. J was trimmed by 0 bases and V by 3 bases; bases with no gene match: 4. The germline V gene has CDR1 SGDLS and CDR2 YYNGEE.

The chain employs TRBV9 and TRBJ2-7; TRBD1 agrees at 8 bases. CDR1 SGDLS and CDR2 YYNGEE come from the germline V gene. Unmatched junction bases numbered 7, after V lost 0 bases and J lost 5 bases. This CDR3 region has 15 residues. The CDR3 DNA reads as TGTGCCAGCAGCGTAGGCGGACAGGGTCTCGACGAGCAGTACTTC. It yields the protein CASSVGGQGLDEQYF.

The chain recombines TRBV6-5 with TRBJ1-5; possibly TRBD1 for D (6 bases). The CDR3 is 14 residues long. Trimming took 7 bases from V and 3 from J, leaving 13 bases between them. CDR1 and CDR2 from the germline V gene are MNHEY and SVGAGI. The CDR3 reads CASIFAGANQPQHF. As DNA, the CDR3 is TGTGCCAGCATCTTCGCAGGGGCCAATCAGCCCCAGCATTTT.

V and J are TRBV20-1 and TRBJ2-1; TRBD1 agrees at 8 bases. Trimming removed 3 bases from V and 8 bases from J; junction bases left unmatched: 9. Germline V gene data show CDR1 as DFQATT and CDR2 as SNEGSKA (reference sequence). This CDR3 is built from 14 residues. CDR3 sequence: CSASGSGGWDEQFF. The CDR3 bases are TGCAGTGCTAGTGGGTCAGGGGGCTGGGATGAGCAGTTCTTC.

This clone has a single count. The chain links TRBV5-1 to TRBJ2-2; 10 bases are a match to TRBD2. V lost 4 bases to trimming and J lost 4 bases; unmatched junction nucleotides: 4. In germline, CDR1 is SGHRS, CDR2 YFSETQ. The CDR3 spans 15 residues. Here the CDR3 DNA reads TGCGCCAGCAGCCCAGAGCGGGGGGGCACCGGGGAGCTGTTTTTT. Translation: CASSPERGGTGELFF.

V and J are TRBV10-3 and TRBJ2-2; unclear D gene. The CDR3 length is 15 residues. Germline V gene lookup returns CDR1 ENHRY and CDR2 SYGVKD. Trimming cost V 3 bases and J 2 bases, with 10 bases left between them. Here the CDR3 DNA reads TGTGCCATCAGTGATTTTACAGCCAACACCGGGGAGCTGTTTTTT. Translated: CAISDFTANTGELFF.

The V call is TRBV5-1, the J call TRBJ2-2; D is possibly TRBD1 (6 bases). Trimming took 0 bases from V and 2 from J, leaving 8 bases between them. CDR1 SGHRS and CDR2 YFSETQ come from the germline V gene. The CDR3 is 15 residues long. For the CDR3, the DNA is TGCGCCAGCAGCTTGGACAGGGTTAACACCGGGGAGCTGTTTTTT. Its protein product is CASSLDRVNTGELFF.

This chain joins TRBV19 and TRBJ2-7, with D perhaps matching TRBD1 (6 bases). This CDR3 comprises 14 residues. Trimming took off 3 bases at V and 2 bases at J, with 11 bases between the two ends. CDR1 LNHDA and CDR2 SQIVND come from the germline V gene (reference sequence). CDR3 loop: CASSIGRGPYEQYF. CDR3 sequence (DNA): TGTGCCAGTAGTATCGGCAGGGGACCCTACGAGCAGTACTTC. The variable domain in full, with the rest retrieved from reference TRBV19 and TRBJ2-7, is DGGITQSPKYLFRKEGQNVTLSCEQNLNHDAMYWYRQDPGQGLRLIYYSQIVNDFQKGDIAEGYSVSREKKESFPLTVTSAQKNPTAFYLCASSIGRGPYEQYFGPGTRLTVT.

The rearrangement uses TRBV15 and TRBJ2-5; 8 bases are shared with TRBD1. The germline V gene has CDR1 LNHNV and CDR2 YYDKDF (reference sequence). There are 14 residues in the CDR3. Trimming took 1 base from V and 2 from J; bases not matched to a gene: 0. The CDR3 DNA is TGTGCCACCAGCAGAGGGACAGGGCAAGAGACCCAGTACTTC. Translation gives CATSRGTGQETQYF.

The chain employs TRBV30 and TRBJ1-4; the D gene is possibly TRBD1 (6 bases). Deletions cut 5 bases from V and 8 bases from J, with 9 bases between. Germline V gene lookup returns CDR1 GTSNPN and CDR2 SVGIG (reference sequence). The CDR3 has 11 amino acids. CDR3 protein: CAWGGPEKLFF. The CDR3 DNA follows: TGTGCCTGGGGGGGCCCCGAAAAACTGTTTTTT.

V and J are TRBV7-2 and TRBJ2-5; no firm D call. This CDR3 is 12 amino acids long. Trimming took 5 bases from V and 7 from J, leaving 11 bases between them. Germline V lookup: CDR1 SGHTA, CDR2 FQGNSA. For the CDR3, the DNA is TGTGCCAGCAGCCCCGATTTCGGGACCCAGTACTTC. This encodes CASSPDFGTQYF.

CDR3 nucleotides: TGCGCCAGCAGCCTATGGACTAGCGGGGTCAGCACAGATACGCAGTATTTT. It translates to CASSLWTSGVSTDTQYF. The chain recombines TRBV5-1 with TRBJ2-3, with 12 nucleotides matching TRBD2. The CDR3 is made up of 17 amino acids. Germline V gene data show CDR1 as SGHRS and CDR2 as YFSETQ. V was pared by 4 bases and J by 0 bases, with 6 bases of the junction left unmatched. Using reference TRBV5-1 and TRBJ2-3 for the parts outside the CDR3, the full variable domain is KAGVTQTPRYLIKTRGQQVTLSCSPISGHRSVSWYQQTPGQGLQFLFEYFSETQRNKGNFPGRFSGRQFSNSRSEMNVSTLELGDSALYLCASSLWTSGVSTDTQYFGPGTRLTVL.

This chain joins TRBV24-1 and TRBJ2-7, with TRBD1 matching 11 bases. The V gene end was trimmed by 7 bases and the J gene end by 2 bases; junction bases not matched to a gene: 6. Looked up from germline, CDR1 is KGHDR and CDR2 is SFDVKD. This CDR3 is 15 amino acids long. The CDR3 is CATSSRDRGTYEQYF. CDR3 nucleotides: TGTGCCACCAGCTCCCGGGACAGGGGGACCTACGAGCAGTACTTC.

The gene calls are TRBV5-1 and TRBJ2-3; D is uncertain. The CDR3 runs 14 residues. V lost 1 base, J lost 1 base, and 7 bases lay in between. Germline V lookup: CDR1 SGHRS, CDR2 YFSETQ. The CDR3, as DNA: TGCGCCAGCAGCTTGCTTGCGGGCACAGATACGCAGTATTTT. Encoded protein: CASSLLAGTDTQYF.

V usage is TRBV14 and J usage is TRBJ1-2; possible D gene TRBD1, 5 bases. V was trimmed by 4 bases and J by 1 base, leaving 13 bases between them. Germline V gene data show CDR1 as SGHDN and CDR2 as FVKESK. The CDR3 consists of 15 residues. The CDR3 reads CASSRNLDSNYGYTF. The CDR3 nucleotides are TGTGCCAGCAGCCGTAACCTCGACAGTAACTATGGCTACACCTTC. The variable domain in full, with the rest retrieved from reference TRBV14 and TRBJ1-2, is EAGVTQFPSHSVIEKGQTVTLRCDPISGHDNLYWYRRVMGKEIKFLLHFVKESKQDESGMPNNRFLAERTGGTYSTLKVQPAELEDSGVYFCASSRNLDSNYGYTFGSGTRLTVV.

The chain joins TRBV27 to TRBJ2-3; the match to TRBD1 covers 12 bases. Per the germline V gene, CDR1 is MNHEY and CDR2 is SMNVEV (reference sequence). V gave up 6 bases and J gave up 5 bases; unmatched junction bases: 6. This CDR3 is 15 amino acids long. CDR3 nucleotide sequence: TGTGCCAGCAGCTCAGGGACAGGGGGCATAGATACGCAGTATTTT. It specifies CASSSGTGGIDTQYF.

The V and J genes are TRBV2 and TRBJ2-2; 8 bases line up with TRBD1. The CDR3 consists of 13 residues. Trimming at V came to 7 bases and at J to 6 bases, leaving 4 bases not matched to a gene. The V gene's germline CDR1 is SNHLY and CDR2 FYNNEI. CDR3 sequence: CASNRGVAGELFF. In nucleotides, the CDR3 is TGTGCCAGCAACAGGGGGGTGGCCGGGGAGCTGTTTTTT.